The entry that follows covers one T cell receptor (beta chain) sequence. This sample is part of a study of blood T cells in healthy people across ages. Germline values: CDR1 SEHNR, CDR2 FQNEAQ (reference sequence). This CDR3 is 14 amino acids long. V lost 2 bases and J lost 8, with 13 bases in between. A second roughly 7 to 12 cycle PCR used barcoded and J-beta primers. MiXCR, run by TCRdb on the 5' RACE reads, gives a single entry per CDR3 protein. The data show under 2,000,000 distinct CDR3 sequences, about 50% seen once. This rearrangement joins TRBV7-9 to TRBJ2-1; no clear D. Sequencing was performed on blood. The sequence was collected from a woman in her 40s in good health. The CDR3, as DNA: TGTGCCAGCAGCTTACAAGAGTACCGGGATGAGCAGTTCTTC. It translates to CASSLQEYRDEQFF.